Each of the 8 T cell receptor beta chains below was sequenced from the same sample in a study of resident and recirculating memory T cells in vitiligo. The method was immunoSEQ multiplex PCR; TCRdb's version includes in-frame clones alone and lacks a portion of them. This table has 70,000 to 85,000 clones, 90% to 95% appearing once. Sequenced input: blood. The source is a male donor with vitiligo.

J is TRBJ1-6 and V is TRBV11-3, with TRBD1 matching 8 bases. The CDR3 covers 18 residues. V trimming: 1 base; J trimming: 0 bases; junction bases outside the gene matches: 5. Per the germline V gene, CDR1 is SGHNT and CDR2 is YENEEA. The CDR3: CASSLGGQDSSYNSPLHF. The CDR3, as DNA: TGTGCCAGCAGCTTAGGGGGACAGGATAGCTCCTATAATTCACCCCTCCACTTT. Combining the CDR3 with reference TRBV11-3 and TRBJ1-6 gives the whole variable domain EAGVVQSPRYKIIEKKQPVAFWCNPISGHNTLYWYLQNLGQGPELLIRYENEEAVDDSQLPKDRFSAERLKGVDSTLKIQPAELGDSAVYLCASSLGGQDSSYNSPLHFGNGTRLTVT.

This rearrangement joins TRBV7-9 to TRBJ2-5; 12 bases are shared with TRBD2. This CDR3 region has 16 residues. Losses at the gene ends were 2 bases for V and 2 bases for J; bases not matched to a gene: 3. Germline V lookup: CDR1 SEHNR, CDR2 FQNEAQ (reference sequence). The CDR3, as DNA: TGTGCCAGCAGCTTAACCGGACTAGCGGGGCAAGAGACCCAGTACTTC. It yields the protein CASSLTGLAGQETQYF.

This sequence joins TRBV6-1 and TRBJ1-2; no reliable D call. In germline, CDR1 is MNHNS, CDR2 SASEGT. V lost 7 bases to trimming and J lost 4 bases, with 16 bases between them. This CDR3 is 14 amino acids long. CDR3 region: CASTSYGISYGYTF. In nucleotides, the CDR3 is TGTGCCAGCACTTCCTACGGGATTAGCTATGGCTACACCTTC.

V is TRBV2 and J is TRBJ2-5; 7 nucleotides agree with TRBD1. V dropped 8 bases and J dropped 4; count of bases not matched to a gene: 7. The V gene's germline CDR1 is SNHLY and CDR2 FYNNEI. The CDR3 has 13 amino acids. The CDR3 reads CASQTGVGETQYF. The CDR3 region has the DNA TGTGCCAGCCAAACAGGGGTCGGAGAGACCCAGTACTTC.

J is TRBJ1-1 and V is TRBV5-4; a possible D gene is TRBD1 (6 bases). CDR3 size: 13 residues. CDR1 is SGHNT, CDR2 YYREEE, per germline (reference sequence). Trimming took off 4 bases at V and 0 bases at J, with 7 bases between the two ends. The CDR3 sequence is CASSPGVNTEAFF. The CDR3 DNA sequence: TGTGCCAGCAGCCCAGGGGTGAACACTGAAGCTTTCTTT. Drawing the rest from reference TRBV5-4 and TRBJ1-1, the complete variable domain is ETGVTQSPTHLIKTRGQQVTLRCSSQSGHNTVSWYQQALGQGPQFIFQYYREEENGRGNFPPRFSGLQFPNYSSELNVNALELDDSALYLCASSPGVNTEAFFGQGTRLTVV.

The CDR3 nucleotides read TGTGCCAGCAGCGTCCGGGTTCGGGCGCGGGGGGCACCAGATACGCAGTATTTT. Protein sequence: CASSVRVRARGAPDTQYF. The chain carries TRBV9 and TRBJ2-3; TRBD2 matches at 8 bases. Unmatched junction bases numbered 15, after V lost 2 bases and J lost 4 bases. Germline values: CDR1 SGDLS, CDR2 YYNGEE. The CDR3 extends over 18 amino acids.

The chain carries TRBV7-3 and TRBJ2-1, with 7 bases lining up with TRBD1. With 1 base clipped from V and 2 bases from J, the junction kept 5 bases outside the gene matches. The CDR3 covers 16 residues. Germline CDR1 and CDR2: SGHTA and FQGTGA. The CDR3: CASSLNDRVAYNEQFF. The CDR3 DNA reads as TGTGCCAGCAGCTTAAACGACAGGGTCGCCTACAATGAGCAGTTCTTC.

CDR3 in amino acids: CASSERGWAEAFF. The CDR3 DNA reads TGTGCCAGCAGTGAAAGGGGGTGGGCTGAAGCTTTCTTT. V gene TRBV2 combines with J gene TRBJ1-1; tentatively, D is TRBD1 (6 bases). The CDR3 sequence is 13 residues long. Germline CDR1 is SNHLY and CDR2 is FYNNEI. V dropped 2 bases and J dropped 6 bases, with 10 bases sitting between them.